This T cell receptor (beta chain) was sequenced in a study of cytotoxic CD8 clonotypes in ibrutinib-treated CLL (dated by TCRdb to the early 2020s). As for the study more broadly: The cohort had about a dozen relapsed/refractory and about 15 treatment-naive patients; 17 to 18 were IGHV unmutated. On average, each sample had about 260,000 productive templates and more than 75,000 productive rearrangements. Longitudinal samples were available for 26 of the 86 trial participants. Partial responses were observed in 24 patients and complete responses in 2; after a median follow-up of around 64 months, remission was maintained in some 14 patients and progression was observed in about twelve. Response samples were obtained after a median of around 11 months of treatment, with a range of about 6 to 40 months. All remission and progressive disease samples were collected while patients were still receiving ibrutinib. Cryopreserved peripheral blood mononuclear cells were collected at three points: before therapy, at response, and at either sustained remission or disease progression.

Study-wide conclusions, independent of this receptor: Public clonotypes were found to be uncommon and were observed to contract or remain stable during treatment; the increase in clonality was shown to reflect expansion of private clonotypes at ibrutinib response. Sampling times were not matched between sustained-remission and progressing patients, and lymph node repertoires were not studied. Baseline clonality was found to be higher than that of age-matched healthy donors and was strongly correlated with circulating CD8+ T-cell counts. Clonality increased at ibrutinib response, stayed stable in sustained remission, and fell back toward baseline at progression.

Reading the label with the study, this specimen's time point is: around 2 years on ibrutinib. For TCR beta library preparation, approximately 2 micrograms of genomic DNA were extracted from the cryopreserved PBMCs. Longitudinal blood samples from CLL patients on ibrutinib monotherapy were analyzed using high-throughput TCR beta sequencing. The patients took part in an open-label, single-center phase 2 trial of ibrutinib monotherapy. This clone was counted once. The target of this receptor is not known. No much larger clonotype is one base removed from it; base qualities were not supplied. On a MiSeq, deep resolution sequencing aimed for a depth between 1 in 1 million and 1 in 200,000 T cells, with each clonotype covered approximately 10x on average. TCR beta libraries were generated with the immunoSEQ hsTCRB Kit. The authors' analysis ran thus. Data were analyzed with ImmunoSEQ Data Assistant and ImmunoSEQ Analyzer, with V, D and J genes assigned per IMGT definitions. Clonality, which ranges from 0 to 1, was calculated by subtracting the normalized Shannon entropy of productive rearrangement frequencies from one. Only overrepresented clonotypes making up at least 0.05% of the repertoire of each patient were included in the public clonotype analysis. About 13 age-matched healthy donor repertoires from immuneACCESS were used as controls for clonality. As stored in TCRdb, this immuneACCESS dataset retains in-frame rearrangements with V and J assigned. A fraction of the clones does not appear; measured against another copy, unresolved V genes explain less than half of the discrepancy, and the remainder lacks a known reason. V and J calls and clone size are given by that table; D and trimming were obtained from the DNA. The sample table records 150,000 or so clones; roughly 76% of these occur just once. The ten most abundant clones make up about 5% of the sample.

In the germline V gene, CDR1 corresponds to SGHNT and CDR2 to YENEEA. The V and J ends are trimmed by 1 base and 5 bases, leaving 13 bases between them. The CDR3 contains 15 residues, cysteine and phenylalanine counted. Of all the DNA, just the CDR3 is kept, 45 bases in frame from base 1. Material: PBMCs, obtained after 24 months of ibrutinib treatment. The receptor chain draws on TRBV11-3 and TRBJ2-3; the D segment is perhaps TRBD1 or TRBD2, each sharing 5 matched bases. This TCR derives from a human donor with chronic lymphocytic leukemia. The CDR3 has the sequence CASSLGGEPLDTQYF. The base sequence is TGTGCCAGCAGCTTAGGAGGGGAACCCCTAGATACGCAGTATTTT.